The 26 T cell receptor beta chains below were found in one sample sequenced in a study of blood T cell repertoires in COVID-19. Clones were sequenced by immunoSEQ multiplex PCR, and TCRdb holds only the in-frame ones, with some missing. The sample holds more than 70,000 clones, more than 80% seen once. Material: peripheral blood. These receptors were obtained from a woman of 80 years or more with active or convalescent COVID-19.

V is TRBV5-8 and J is TRBJ2-2, with 11 bases fitting TRBD1. V lost 4 bases, J lost 1 base, and 3 bases stayed unmatched. The CDR3 loop spans 16 amino acids. The germline V gene has CDR1 SGHTS and CDR2 YDEGEE. This CDR3 reads CASSPGQGGNTGELFF. CDR3 in DNA: TGTGCCAGCAGCCCGGGACAGGGGGGGAACACCGGGGAGCTGTTTTTT.

V is TRBV9 and J is TRBJ2-2; D is possibly TRBD2 (5 bases). This CDR3 has 15 residues. The ends were cut back, 4 bases at V and 3 bases at J, with 13 bases in the middle. The germline gives CDR1 SGDLS, CDR2 YYNGEE. The CDR3 region is CASSRGRLDTGELFF. The CDR3 DNA is TGTGCCAGCAGCCGAGGGCGGTTGGACACCGGGGAGCTGTTTTTT. Based on the CDR3 plus reference TRBV9 and TRBJ2-2, the full variable domain is DSGVTQTPKHLITATGQRVTLRCSPRSGDLSVYWYQQSLDQGLQFLIQYYNGEERAKGNILERFSAQQFPDLHSELNLSSLELGDSALYFCASSRGRLDTGELFFGEGSRLTVL.

V is TRBV19 and J is TRBJ1-5; 8 bases fit TRBD1. The trim removed 6 bases at V and 6 bases at J, leaving 10 bases unmatched. Germline V gene lookup returns CDR1 LNHDA and CDR2 SQIVND (reference sequence). The CDR3 is 15 amino acids. The CDR3 reads CASSRQTGAPQPQHF. CDR3 in DNA: TGTGCCAGTAGCCGACAGACAGGGGCCCCTCAGCCCCAGCATTTT. The full variable domain, with the rest looked up from reference TRBV19 and TRBJ1-5, is DGGITQSPKYLFRKEGQNVTLSCEQNLNHDAMYWYRQDPGQGLRLIYYSQIVNDFQKGDIAEGYSVSREKKESFPLTVTSAQKNPTAFYLCASSRQTGAPQPQHFGDGTRLSIL.

The chain is built from TRBV7-2 and TRBJ2-3, with TRBD2 matching over 8 bases. V lost 3 bases to trimming and J lost 6 bases; unmatched junction nucleotides: 8. The CDR3 spans 15 residues. Germline loops: CDR1 SGHTA, CDR2 FQGNSA. In DNA, the CDR3 is TGTGCCAGCAGCTTCTGGCGGGGGGACTCGGATACGCAGTATTTT. It yields the protein CASSFWRGDSDTQYF.

The chain links TRBV28 to TRBJ1-4; the match to TRBD1 covers 12 bases. V gave up 6 bases and J gave up 3 bases; unmatched junction bases: 5. Germline CDR1 MDHEN, CDR2 SYDVKM. CDR3 length: 16 residues. The CDR3 sequence: CASRRGQGAANEKLFF. In DNA form, the CDR3 reads TGTGCCAGCAGGAGGGGACAGGGGGCGGCTAATGAAAAACTGTTTTTT.

V gene TRBV5-1 combines with J gene TRBJ2-3; 7 bases fit TRBD1. This CDR3 spans 15 amino acids. Germline V gives CDR1 SGHRS, CDR2 YFSETQ. With V trimmed by 4 bases and J by 4 bases, 9 bases remained unmatched. DNA of the CDR3: TGCGCCAGCAGCGACGAGACAGGGTTAGCAGATACGCAGTATTTT. Translating it yields CASSDETGLADTQYF.

The chain employs TRBV10-3 and TRBJ2-1; D remains unclear. The CDR3 has 13 amino acids. V was shortened by 2 bases and J by 7 bases, with 9 bases between the two germline ends. The V gene's germline CDR1 is ENHRY and CDR2 SYGVKD. The CDR3 is CAISETVRNEQFF. Written as DNA, the CDR3 is TGTGCCATCAGTGAGACAGTAAGAAATGAGCAGTTCTTC.

The chain joins TRBV4-2 to TRBJ1-5; TRBD1 matches at 9 bases. From germline, CDR1 is LGHNA and CDR2 YNFKEQ. The CDR3 consists of 15 residues. V trimming: 4 bases; J trimming: 2 bases; junction bases outside the gene matches: 3. The CDR3 loop reads CASSRWTGGNQPQHF. CDR3 coding DNA: TGTGCCAGCAGCCGGTGGACAGGGGGCAATCAGCCCCAGCATTTT.

The table lists this clone with many counts. The chain couples TRBV9 to TRBJ2-1; 9 nucleotides line up with TRBD2. Germline V gene data show CDR1 as SGDLS and CDR2 as YYNGEE. The ends lost 4 bases at V and 12 bases at J; junction bases unmatched: 14. This CDR3 has 15 residues. The CDR3 loop is CASSLGTSPEGGQFF. CDR3 DNA: TGTGCCAGCAGCCTGGGGACTAGCCCCGAGGGGGGGCAGTTCTTC.

The J gene is TRBJ2-2, the V gene TRBV4-3; a possible D gene is TRBD1 (6 bases). Trimming shortened V by 1 base and J by 6 bases, and 12 bases separated the two germline ends. CDR1 is LGHNA and CDR2 is YSLEER in the germline V gene. CDR3 length equals 15 residues. The CDR3 DNA reads as TGCGCCAGCAGCCAAGCAGTGGGGGCTTCCGGGGAGCTGTTTTTT. Translating gives CASSQAVGASGELFF.

The chain recombines TRBV25-1 with TRBJ1-2; D might be TRBD1 (6 bases). This CDR3 contains 15 residues. CDR1 is MGHDK and CDR2 is SYGVNS in the germline V gene. Trimming removed 3 bases from V and 3 bases from J, with 14 bases in between. CDR3 coding DNA: TGTGCCAGCAGTGATCCGACAGGCGAACACTATGGCTACACCTTC. It specifies CASSDPTGEHYGYTF.

The chain recombines TRBV27 with TRBJ2-1; D gene unclear. V dropped 3 bases and J dropped 9 bases, with 12 bases sitting between them. The CDR3 is 13 residues long. In germline, CDR1 is MNHEY, CDR2 SMNVEV (reference sequence). CDR3 residues: CASSFIGAGEQFF. CDR3 coding DNA: TGTGCCAGCAGTTTTATAGGAGCTGGTGAGCAGTTCTTC.

This clone was found a few times. V gene TRBV10-1 combines with J gene TRBJ1-2; D may be TRBD1 (6 bases). Looked up from germline, CDR1 is WNHNN and CDR2 is SYGVQD (reference sequence). The germline V and J ends were trimmed by 8 bases and 3 bases, with 19 bases remaining between them. The CDR3 sequence is 15 residues long. CDR3 DNA: TGCGCCAGCCTACGGGACACCCTTTCCGACTATGGCTACACCTTC. This sequence encodes CASLRDTLSDYGYTF.

The rearrangement links TRBV12-3 or TRBV12-4 to TRBJ1-6; no firm D call. V shed 0 bases and J shed 6 bases, with 3 bases lying between them. This CDR3 is 13 amino acids long. Here the CDR3 DNA reads TGTGCCAGCAGTTTAGCGGCTAATTCACCCCTCCACTTT. Amino acids: CASSLAANSPLHF.

This clone appeared a few times. The gene calls are TRBV7-8 and TRBJ2-7; 9 bases agree with TRBD1. There are 16 residues in the CDR3. V shed 4 bases, J shed 7 bases, and the junction held 14 bases outside the gene matches. Germline values: CDR1 SGHVS, CDR2 FQNEAQ. Here the CDR3 reads CASSSLIGTGLWEQYF. The DNA for the CDR3 is TGTGCCAGCAGCTCCTTGATCGGGACAGGGCTTTGGGAGCAGTACTTC.

This chain uses TRBV19 with TRBJ2-3, with D unclear. V was pared by 3 bases and J by 3 bases, with 7 bases between. CDR3 length: 13 amino acids. Looked up from germline, CDR1 is LNHDA and CDR2 is SQIVND (reference sequence). The DNA for the CDR3 is TGTGCCAGTAGTATGAGTTTGACAGATACGCAGTATTTT. Its translation is CASSMSLTDTQYF.

This rearrangement joins TRBV2 to TRBJ1-2; 8 bases match TRBD1. CDR1 is SNHLY, CDR2 FYNNEI, per germline. The V gene end was trimmed by 2 bases and the J gene end by 4 bases; junction bases not matched to a gene: 3. This CDR3 is 14 amino acids long. The CDR3 reads CASSELGQGYGYTF. CDR3 in DNA: TGTGCCAGCAGTGAATTAGGACAGGGCTATGGCTACACCTTC.

The V and J genes are TRBV18 and TRBJ2-6; D ambiguous. Trimming stripped 6 bases from V and 0 bases from J, with 9 bases between. Germline CDR1 and CDR2: KGHSH and LQKENI. The CDR3 contains 15 residues. The CDR3 nucleotides read TGTGCCAGCTCGCTCCAGGCCTCTGGGGCCAACGTCCTGACTTTC. Amino acids: CASSLQASGANVLTF.

The chain combines TRBV18 with TRBJ1-1, with 12 positions matching TRBD1. The CDR3 runs 15 residues. J gave up 11 bases and V 3 bases, and 10 bases lay outside the gene matches. Germline-derived CDR1 and CDR2 are KGHSH and LQKENI. The chain's CDR3 is CASSPTGTGGSGAFF. For the CDR3, the DNA is TGTGCCAGCTCACCTACCGGGACAGGGGGCTCGGGGGCTTTCTTT.

The genes are TRBV24-1 and TRBJ2-3; 8 bases line up with TRBD2. The CDR3 extends over 15 amino acids. Trimming took 5 bases from V and 2 from J; bases not matched to a gene: 5. Germline V lookup: CDR1 KGHDR, CDR2 SFDVKD. CDR3 DNA sequence: TGTGCCACCAGTGCCCGACTAGCGCCCACAGATACGCAGTATTTT. This codes for CATSARLAPTDTQYF.

This clone has just a few counts. This chain connects TRBV7-9 to TRBJ2-3, with 7 bases fitting TRBD2. Germline trimming cut 4 bases from V and 0 bases from J; bases unmatched to any gene: 4. CDR1 and CDR2 from the germline V gene are SEHNR and FQNEAQ (reference sequence). The CDR3 length is 15 residues. The CDR3 loop reads CASSSLAASTDTQYF. CDR3 DNA: TGTGCCAGCAGCTCCCTAGCGGCGAGCACAGATACGCAGTATTTT.

The rearrangement uses TRBV11-2 and TRBJ2-1; the match to TRBD2 covers 8 bases. Losses at the gene ends were 3 bases for V and 3 bases for J; bases not matched to a gene: 4. The germline V gene has CDR1 SGHAT and CDR2 FQNNGV. The CDR3 spans 15 residues. The CDR3 spells CASSLTSADYNEQFF. In nucleotides, the CDR3 is TGTGCCAGCAGCTTGACTAGCGCCGACTACAATGAGCAGTTCTTC.

The genes are TRBV3-1 (or the pseudogene TRBV3-2) and TRBJ2-7; 12 bases fit TRBD1. This CDR3 is 16 amino acids long. Germline lookup yields CDR1 LGHDT and CDR2 YNNKEL (reference sequence). The V segment lost 1 base and the J segment 7 bases; nucleotides outside the gene matches: 8. CDR3 nucleotides: TGTGCCAGCAGCCAAGCTAGGGGACAGGGGGCGAAGGAGCAGTACTTC. It is translated as CASSQARGQGAKEQYF.

This clone came up once. J is TRBJ1-1 and V is TRBV3-1 (or the pseudogene TRBV3-2), with no clear D. The length of the CDR3 is 11 residues. Looked up from germline, CDR1 is LGHDT and CDR2 is YNNKEL (reference sequence). Between the trimmed V and J ends, which lost 2 bases and 11 bases, there was a span of 9 bases. CDR3 amino acids: CASSQSPRAFF. CDR3 DNA sequence: TGTGCCAGCAGCCAATCCCCCAGGGCTTTCTTT.

The chain has TRBV2 and TRBJ2-1; D is uncertain. The CDR3 is made up of 16 amino acids. Per germline, CDR1 SNHLY and CDR2 FYNNEI. The germline V and J ends were trimmed by 6 bases and 1 base, with 16 bases remaining between them. CDR3 sequence (DNA): TGTGCCAGCAGGCGATCTAGTGTAAGGTCCTACAATGAGCAGTTCTTC. Translating gives CASRRSSVRSYNEQFF.

As concerns this clone: Relative to the germline gene, one junction end is altered; a read error may explain this. This chain connects TRBV23-1 to TRBJ2-5; possibly TRBD1 for D (6 bases). TRBV23-1 is labeled an ORF, and its function is uncertain. The CDR3 runs 16 residues. The CDR3 region is CASSQAVGQSQKTQYF. The CDR3 nucleotides read TGCGCCAGCAGTCAAGCGGTTGGACAGTCCCAAAAGACCCAGTACTTC.